This T cell receptor beta chain came from a study of a mutant IDH1 vaccine in newly diagnosed glioma (dated by TCRdb to about 2021). In the study overall: Vaccination was initiated 4-6 weeks after radiotherapy alone, or concurrently with temozolomide cycles in the chemotherapy-containing groups. Of the 25 to 35 patients who were treated, about 60% were male and 37.5% were female, and the mean age was around 43 years. Before enrollment, most patients had been given radiochemotherapy with temozolomide as standard therapy, while the rest had received either radiotherapy alone or temozolomide alone. Visit V12 was the week-35 safety follow-up and visit V13 was the week-47 end of study. Peripheral blood samples were drawn at six visits, namely V03 (baseline), V05, V07, V10, V12 and V13. Longitudinal TCRB deep sequencing was performed for roughly 27 treated patients wherever samples were available for exploratory analyses. Results and caveats for the whole study, not just this receptor: Immune responses induced by the vaccine were seen in approximately 92% of patients across multiple MHC alleles. According to the authors, sample limitations meant that analyses of patient blood samples could not be reproduced. No apparent relationship was observed between pseudoprogression and alterations in the top peripheral T cell clonotypes detected by TCRB sequencing. Selection of PBMC samples for TCRB deep sequencing was based on availability.

The time point label for this specimen denotes: week 47, end of study. Each vaccine dose was 300 ug of a 20-mer mutant IDH1 peptide in Montanide, given subcutaneously with topical imiquimod. Patients were given eight vaccinations, in weeks 1, 3, 5, 7, 11, 15, 19 and 23, which matched visits V03 through V10. Donors had newly diagnosed WHO grade 3 or 4 IDH1-mutant astrocytomas with loss of nuclear ATRX. The samples were drawn from NOA16, a multicentre, single-arm, open-label phase I trial in Germany that tested a mutant IDH1 peptide vaccine in humans for the first time. The DNeasy Blood and Tissue Kit was used to extract genomic DNA from EDTA blood for TCRB sequencing. The cysteine opens and the phenylalanine closes a CDR3 of 15 amino acids. The DNA shown is the 45-base CDR3, in frame from base 1. The germline V and J ends show losses of 0 bases and 6 bases respectively, and no gene match explains 3 bases of the junction. CDR1 LGHNA and CDR2 YSLEER were looked up in the germline V gene.

The library was prepared using the immunoSEQ multiplex PCR assay. Rearranged TCR beta chain sequences were amplified using the hsTCRB Kit according to the manufacturer's protocol. Sequencing of TCRB libraries was carried out on an Illumina MiSeq. Turning to the authors' computational methods: The kit vendor's proprietary platform handled demultiplexing, trimming and gene mapping. Here the immuneACCESS table is served through TCRdb, limited to in-frame sequences with V and J called. Missing clones are a known gap in these copies; in checked studies unresolved V genes cover under half, and the rest lacks a known reason. V, J and clone size are those of that table, while D and trimming were read from the DNA. A total of 20,000 to 25,000 clones appear in this sample, approximately 84% of them only once. Roughly 2.8% of the sample is in the top ten clones. Points on this clone: Its target antigen remains unknown. Base qualities are not recorded, but no much larger clone differs from it by a single base.

The chain couples TRBV4-3 to TRBJ2-1; a stretch of 9 junction bases matches TRBD2. The receptor was derived from a man aged 40-50 years with glioma. Sample: PBMCs, taken from a glioma patient whose treatment included an IDH1 peptide vaccine. CDR3 region: CASSQDTSGSNEQFF. Here is the DNA: TGCGCCAGCAGCCAAGATACTAGCGGGTCCAATGAGCAGTTCTTC.